This T cell receptor beta chain was identified during a study of cytomegalovirus exposure and HLA in healthy donors. At the level of the study: There were 85 million or so unique TCRs (from HLA-typed donors) in an early data release. Regarding the study as a whole: There were 150 to 200 TCR beta chains listed as cytomegalovirus-associated. Among the sequence variants, a highly shared cluster was likely an artifact of sequencing.

In the case of this clone: The antigen remains undetermined.

V lost 4 bases to trimming and J lost 4 bases, with 18 bases between them. Germline CDR1 is SGHDN and CDR2 is FVKESK. The CDR3 has 16 residues. The PCR ran on 60 Vbeta and 13 Jbeta primers. Some clones are missing from TCRdb's copy, which holds only in-frame ones; the method was immunoSEQ multiplex PCR. This table holds hundreds of thousands of clones, 75% found once. Sequencing input: PBMCs. The rearrangement links TRBV14 to TRBJ2-3; the D gene is possibly TRBD2 (6 bases). The TCR sequence derives from a woman aged 25-40 years in good health and CMV-seronegative. CDR3 nucleotide sequence: TGTGCCAGCAGCCTATACGACGGGGGAGGCCCAGATACGCAGTATTTT. Amino acids: CASSLYDGGGPDTQYF.